The 27 T cell receptor beta chains listed next were all sequenced from one sample in a study of CD8 T cells in Susac syndrome. When the RNA was reverse transcribed, random hexamers were used with an input of about 0.45 to 1 ug. Each CDR3 protein gets one entry after TCRdb re-called the immunoSEQ multiplex PCR reads with MiXCR. The table has some 140,000 distinct CDR3 sequences, around 91% seen once. Material: CD8+ T cells from PBMCs. All receptors come from a human donor with multiple sclerosis.

V usage is TRBV6-5 and J usage is TRBJ2-7, with 7 bases identical to TRBD2. The V segment lost 5 bases and the J segment 8 bases; nucleotides outside the gene matches: 6. Per germline, CDR1 MNHEY and CDR2 SVGAGI. CDR3 length equals 12 residues. The DNA for the CDR3 is TGTGCCAGCAGTGTCCCGGGGGGTCAGCAGTACTTC. This gives the protein CASSVPGGQQYF.

This chain connects TRBV5-6 to TRBJ1-2; no definite D call. Germline V gene sequence: CDR1 SGHDT, CDR2 YYEEEE. The CDR3 runs 13 residues. Trimming took off 5 bases at V and 1 base at J, with 9 bases between the two ends. CDR3: CASSGPVNYGYTF. The DNA for the CDR3 is TGTGCCAGCAGTGGTCCGGTTAACTATGGCTACACCTTC.

This rearrangement joins TRBV28 to TRBJ2-1; TRBD2 matches at 7 bases. CDR3 length: 14 amino acids. The J segment lost 7 bases and the V segment lost 3 bases, leaving 6 bases of the junction unmatched. From germline, CDR1 is MDHEN and CDR2 SYDVKM. The CDR3 region is CASSFFRGSNEQFF. The DNA of the CDR3 is TGTGCCAGCAGTTTCTTTCGCGGGAGTAATGAGCAGTTCTTC.

The chain carries TRBV2 and TRBJ1-1; D is ambiguous. Germline CDR1 and CDR2: SNHLY and FYNNEI. The germline V and J ends were trimmed by 4 bases and 4 bases, with 13 bases remaining between them. The CDR3 length is 14 residues. The CDR3 nucleotides are TGTGCCAGCAGTGTGGCGGTGAGCGCCACTGAAGCTTTCTTT. This sequence encodes CASSVAVSATEAFF.

This chain connects TRBV6-2 or TRBV6-3 to TRBJ2-5; TRBD2 might be the D (6 bases). The germline V and J ends were trimmed by 3 bases and 8 bases, with 10 bases remaining between them. CDR3 size: 12 residues. Germline CDR1 and CDR2: MNHEY and SVGEGT. This CDR3 is CASSYFGRTQYF. Here the CDR3 DNA reads TGTGCCAGCAGTTATTTCGGGAGAACCCAGTACTTC.

This clonotype has only one observation. The chain is built from TRBV29-1 and TRBJ2-1; 9 bases match TRBD1. The CDR3 length is 16 residues. The junction had 5 bases not matched to a gene; V was cut back by 1 base and J by 1 base. Germline V gene lookup returns CDR1 SQVTM and CDR2 ANQGSEA. In DNA form, the CDR3 reads TGCAGCGTTGAAGTAGGGACAGGGCAATCCTACAATGAGCAGTTCTTC. Its translation: CSVEVGTGQSYNEQFF.

The V gene is TRBV30, the J gene TRBJ2-7, with D perhaps TRBD2 (6 bases). The CDR3 consists of 14 residues. Germline-derived CDR1 and CDR2 are GTSNPN and SVGIG (reference sequence). Trimming removed 0 bases at V and 0 bases at J, with 9 bases between. Written as DNA, the CDR3 is TGTGCCTGGAGTGTGGTCGGGAGCTCCTACGAGCAGTACTTC. This translates into CAWSVVGSSYEQYF.

V is TRBV12-3 or TRBV12-4 and J is TRBJ1-1; the D gene is possibly TRBD1 (5 bases). This CDR3 is built from 12 residues. Trimming took 8 bases from V and 3 from J, leaving 10 bases between them. The CDR3 sequence: CASSDTYTEAFF. DNA for the CDR3: TGTGCCAGCTCGGACACCTACACTGAAGCTTTCTTT.

This clonotype was recorded at least ten times. The chain carries TRBV7-8 and TRBJ2-2; TRBD2 matches 8 bases. Germline assignment: CDR1 SGHVS and CDR2 FQNEAQ. V trimming: 5 bases; J trimming: 1 base; junction bases outside the gene matches: 3. The CDR3 covers 15 residues. The CDR3 spells CASSPGGGNTGELFF. The CDR3 DNA sequence: TGTGCCAGCAGCCCCGGGGGGGGGAACACCGGGGAGCTGTTTTTT.

This clonotype was seen more than once but under ten times. V gene TRBV5-1 combines with J gene TRBJ2-7; D gene uncertain. Germline V gives CDR1 SGHRS, CDR2 YFSETQ. The CDR3 spans 12 residues. V lost 7 bases and J lost 4, with 12 bases in between. CDR3 coding DNA: TGCGCCAGCTACTCGGTGGATTACGAGCAGTACTTC. This translates into CASYSVDYEQYF.

This chain links TRBV5-1 with TRBJ2-1, with unresolved D. Between the trimmed V and J ends, which lost 4 bases and 5 bases, there was a span of 13 bases. The CDR3 has 14 residues. The V gene's germline CDR1 is SGHRS and CDR2 YFSETQ. The CDR3 region is CASSPVSPHNEQFF. CDR3 DNA sequence: TGCGCCAGCAGCCCCGTCTCCCCACACAATGAGCAGTTCTTC.

The V and J genes are TRBV27 and TRBJ1-5; D remains ambiguous. Germline assignment: CDR1 MNHEY and CDR2 SMNVEV (reference sequence). V was shortened by 4 bases and J by 4 bases, with 14 bases between the two germline ends. The CDR3 covers 15 residues. This chain's CDR3 is CASSWAAGMNQPQHF. The CDR3 region has the DNA TGTGCCAGCAGTTGGGCCGCGGGGATGAATCAGCCCCAGCATTTT.

Of note for this clonotype: The junction does not match germline at one end; this may be a read error. This rearrangement joins TRBV6-2 or TRBV6-3 to TRBJ2-2; TRBD2 agrees at 9 bases. CDR1 MNHEY and CDR2 SVGEGT come from the germline V gene. CDR3 size: 16 residues. The CDR3 spells CCTRGPSGANTGELFF. Written as DNA, the CDR3 is TGCTGCACAAGGGGTCCTAGCGGGGCGAACACCGGGGAGCTGTTTTTT.

Concerning this clonotype itself: Germline is not matched at one junction end, which may reflect a read error. The rearrangement uses TRBV5-4 and TRBJ2-7; no firm D call. Germline-derived CDR1 and CDR2 are SGHNT and YYREEE (reference sequence). This CDR3 has 13 residues. This CDR3 reads CASSLGDAYEQYF. CDR3 nucleotides: TGTGCCAGCAGTTTGGGCGATGCCTACGAGCAGTACTTC.

This rearrangement joins TRBV29-1 to TRBJ2-1; D possibly uses TRBD1 or TRBD2 (5 bases each). V gave up 3 bases and J gave up 9 bases, with 24 bases separating them. The CDR3 covers 16 residues. The germline V gene has CDR1 SQVTM and CDR2 ANQGSEA. CDR3 amino acids: CSVEPPVAGTVSEQFF. CDR3 nucleotide sequence: TGCAGCGTTGAGCCTCCCGTTGCAGGGACGGTAAGTGAGCAGTTCTTC.

The rearrangement joins TRBV29-1 to TRBJ1-2; D is unresolved. The CDR3 consists of 13 residues. V lost 5 bases, J lost 7 bases, and 17 bases lay in between. Germline loops: CDR1 SQVTM, CDR2 ANQGSEA. The CDR3 protein is CSVPPDRGFGYTF. In nucleotides, the CDR3 is TGCAGCGTTCCCCCGGACCGCGGGTTTGGCTACACCTTC.

The chain couples TRBV4-3 to TRBJ1-1, with 7 bases aligning to TRBD1. V dropped 3 bases and J dropped 0; count of bases not matched to a gene: 7. From germline, CDR1 is LGHNA and CDR2 YSLEER. The CDR3 runs 16 residues. This chain's CDR3 is CASSHTPGQMNTEAFF. The CDR3 DNA follows: TGCGCCAGCAGCCATACACCGGGACAGATGAACACTGAAGCTTTCTTT.

The chain employs TRBV12-3 or TRBV12-4 and TRBJ2-2; D gene uncertain. V shed 8 bases and J shed 4 bases, with 5 bases lying between them. CDR3 length equals 11 residues. The CDR3 loop reads CASVGTGELFF. CDR3 sequence (DNA): TGTGCCAGCGTAGGCACCGGGGAGCTGTTTTTT.

The chain combines TRBV7-9 with TRBJ2-7; 7 bases agree with TRBD1. The CDR3 totals 13 residues. V shed 5 bases and J 6 bases; nucleotides not matched to a gene: 7. Germline V gene lookup returns CDR1 SEHNR and CDR2 FQNEAQ (reference sequence). CDR3 sequence: CASSPLTGSEQYF. The CDR3 bases are TGTGCCAGCAGCCCCCTGACAGGGAGCGAGCAGTACTTC.

The chain has TRBV2 and TRBJ2-7, with a tentative D call TRBD1 (5 bases). Trimming shortened V by 7 bases and J by 0 bases, and 16 bases separated the two germline ends. Germline V CDR1 and CDR2: SNHLY, FYNNEI. The CDR3 length is 15 residues. The CDR3 here is CASTLDSLTSYEQYF. The CDR3 region has the DNA TGTGCCAGCACCCTAGACAGTTTAACCTCCTACGAGCAGTACTTC.

The CDR3 is CASSAVGYTGELFF. DNA for the CDR3: TGTGCCAGCAGTGCCGTGGGTTACACCGGGGAGCTGTTTTTT. V gene TRBV2 combines with J gene TRBJ2-2; D remains ambiguous. Germline values: CDR1 SNHLY, CDR2 FYNNEI. V dropped 4 bases and J dropped 3 bases, with 9 bases sitting between them. CDR3 length equals 14 residues.

The chain has TRBV15 and TRBJ2-1; 11 bases match TRBD2. The CDR3 is 18 amino acids. With 1 base clipped from V and 5 bases from J, the junction kept 10 bases outside the gene matches. Germline CDR1 reads LNHNV; CDR2 reads YYDKDF (reference sequence). This CDR3 reads CATSRVGGTSGVHNEQFF. The CDR3 DNA follows: TGTGCCACCAGCAGAGTGGGGGGGACTAGCGGAGTCCACAATGAGCAGTTCTTC.

The genes are TRBV6-1 and TRBJ2-7, with TRBD2 matching 9 bases. This CDR3 has 16 amino acids. Trimming removed 7 bases from V and 0 bases from J; junction bases left unmatched: 10. Germline CDR1 is MNHNS and CDR2 is SASEGT. CDR3 loop: CASNPGTSTNSYEQYF. DNA for the CDR3: TGTGCCAGCAATCCCGGGACTAGCACAAACTCCTACGAGCAGTACTTC.

The V and J genes are TRBV9 and TRBJ2-1, with 13 bases aligning to TRBD2. V lost 0 bases to trimming and J lost 0 bases; unmatched junction nucleotides: 6. The germline V gene encodes CDR1 SGDLS and CDR2 YYNGEE. The CDR3 totals 19 residues. The CDR3 nucleotides read TGTGCCAGCAGCGTAGCAGGACTAGCGGGAGCGAGCTCCTACAATGAGCAGTTCTTC. As protein: CASSVAGLAGASSYNEQFF.

The rearrangement joins TRBV6-2 or TRBV6-3 to TRBJ2-7, with 7 bases fitting TRBD2. Trimming at V came to 5 bases and at J to 7 bases, leaving 5 bases not matched to a gene. This CDR3 contains 12 residues. Germline CDR1 MNHEY, CDR2 SVGEGT. The CDR3 sequence is CASSGLVWEQYF. The CDR3 DNA is TGTGCCAGCAGTGGACTAGTCTGGGAGCAGTACTTC.

The CDR3 loop reads CASSSNLQVNTEAFF. The CDR3, as DNA: TGTGCCAGCAGCTCGAACCTCCAGGTGAACACTGAAGCTTTCTTT. The V and J genes are TRBV7-9 and TRBJ1-1; D call uncertain. V lost 4 bases and J lost 0, with 12 bases in between. The CDR3 runs 15 residues. In germline, CDR1 is SEHNR, CDR2 FQNEAQ (reference sequence).

This chain joins TRBV7-9 and TRBJ1-1; a weak D match, TRBD1 (5 bases). Trimming stripped 2 bases from V and 5 bases from J, with 9 bases between. The germline V gene encodes CDR1 SEHNR and CDR2 FQNEAQ (reference sequence). CDR3 size: 13 residues. The CDR3 sequence: CASSLSGATEAFF. The CDR3 coding sequence is TGTGCCAGCAGCTTATCTGGGGCTACTGAAGCTTTCTTT.